These 15 T cell receptor beta chains were all obtained from the same sample, sequenced in a study of blood T cell repertoires in COVID-19 (dated by TCRdb to about 2020). The protocol used for the library was the immunoSEQ multiplex PCR assay. In its TCRdb copy, this immuneACCESS table keeps in-frame sequences only and misses some clones. Where compared with another copy, unresolved V genes explain less than half of these, and the others have no known cause. The sample profile shows roughly 250,000 clones; roughly 84% of them were found once. About 1.5% of the sample lies in the top ten. Sequencing input: peripheral blood. The receptors shown here come from a woman between 40 and 55 years old who had recovered from COVID-19.

In nucleotides, the CDR3 is TGTGCCAGCAGCCCCGGGGGACAGAAAAACATTCAGTACTTC. It codes for CASSPGGQKNIQYF. The chain has TRBV14 and TRBJ2-4; the D gene is possibly TRBD1 (7 bases). Trimming took 4 bases from V and 4 from J, leaving 11 bases between them. The CDR3 spans 14 residues. The germline gives CDR1 SGHDN, CDR2 FVKESK. Full variable domain (rest looked up from reference TRBV14 and TRBJ2-4): EAGVTQFPSHSVIEKGQTVTLRCDPISGHDNLYWYRRVMGKEIKFLLHFVKESKQDESGMPNNRFLAERTGGTYSTLKVQPAELEDSGVYFCASSPGGQKNIQYFGAGTRLSVL.

The chain links TRBV2 to TRBJ2-1; 7 bases are a match to TRBD2. There are 15 residues in the CDR3. CDR1 SNHLY and CDR2 FYNNEI come from the germline V gene. The junction had 12 bases not matched to a gene; V was cut back by 8 bases and J by 5 bases. CDR3 loop: CASRYHGGSDNEQFF. The CDR3 DNA reads TGTGCCAGCCGGTATCACGGGGGGAGTGACAATGAGCAGTTCTTC.

The sample holds a few counts of this clone. A junction end diverges from the germline sequence, so it may reflect a read error. This rearrangement joins TRBV7-6 to TRBJ1-6; D is possibly TRBD1 (6 bases). This CDR3 region has 15 residues. The V gene's germline CDR1 is SGHVS and CDR2 FNYEAQ. The CDR3 is CASSLADSYNSPLHF. CDR3 nucleotides: TGTGCCAGCAGTTTAGCGGACAGTTATAATTCACCCCTCCACTTT.

The V and J genes are TRBV13 and TRBJ2-3, with a tentative D call TRBD2 (5 bases). V lost 4 bases to trimming and J lost 8 bases, with 10 bases between them. This CDR3 spans 12 amino acids. In germline, CDR1 is PRHDT, CDR2 FYEKMQ (reference sequence). This CDR3 is CASSSGGGTQYF. CDR3 coding DNA: TGTGCCAGCAGCTCCGGAGGTGGTACGCAGTATTTT. Drawing the rest from reference TRBV13 and TRBJ2-3, the complete variable domain is AAGVIQSPRHLIKEKRETATLKCYPIPRHDTVYWYQQGPGQDPQFLISFYEKMQSDKGSIPDRFSAQQFSDYHSELNMSSLELGDSALYFCASSSGGGTQYFGPGTRLTVL.

This clone came up once. The chain has TRBV18 and TRBJ2-1, with D uncertain. Trimming shortened V by 4 bases and J by 0 bases, and 7 bases separated the two germline ends. The V gene's germline CDR1 is KGHSH and CDR2 LQKENI. This CDR3 comprises 14 residues. CDR3 nucleotide sequence: TGTGCCAGCTCACAGTTGGCCTCCTACAATGAGCAGTTCTTC. Protein product: CASSQLASYNEQFF.

The chain uses TRBV10-3 and TRBJ2-3, with a weak D call TRBD2 (5 bases). The germline V gene has CDR1 ENHRY and CDR2 SYGVKD. Trimming removed 2 bases from V and 0 bases from J, with 12 bases in between. This CDR3 contains 16 residues. The CDR3 sequence: CAISERGRTSTDTQYF. The CDR3, as DNA: TGTGCCATCAGTGAGCGGGGAAGAACTAGCACAGATACGCAGTATTTT.

The gene calls are TRBV4-2 and TRBJ2-5, with TRBD1 matching over 7 bases. The CDR3 contains 14 residues. In germline, CDR1 is LGHNA, CDR2 YNFKEQ. J gave up 5 bases and V 0 bases, and 3 bases lay outside the gene matches. DNA of the CDR3: TGTGCCAGCAGCCAAGAAAACAGGGGCGAGACCCAGTACTTC. Residues: CASSQENRGETQYF.

To note about this clone: The junction departs from germline at one end; a sequencing error may be responsible. The J gene is TRBJ2-2, the V gene TRBV11-3, with a possible D match to TRBD1 (5 bases). Germline V gene lookup returns CDR1 SGHNT and CDR2 YENEEA. The CDR3 runs to 14 residues. The CDR3 loop is CARPHRFDTRELFF. In DNA, the CDR3 is TGTGCCAGGCCTCACAGGTTCGACACCAGGGAGCTGTTTTTT.

This clone appeared a single time. The V and J genes are TRBV5-1 and TRBJ2-3; a weak D match, TRBD2 (5 bases). The length of the CDR3 is 15 residues. Trimming took 0 bases from V and 4 from J, leaving 12 bases between them. The V gene's germline CDR1 is SGHRS and CDR2 YFSETQ. CDR3 region: CASSLVLSGADTQYF. CDR3 DNA: TGCGCCAGCAGCTTGGTTTTATCCGGGGCAGATACGCAGTATTTT.

In DNA form, the CDR3 reads TGCGCCAGCAGCTTGGGGGGGCGTCGGACTGAAGCTTTCTTT. Its protein product is CASSLGGRRTEAFF. The chain carries TRBV5-1 and TRBJ1-1; D is possibly TRBD1 (6 bases). There are 14 residues in the CDR3. CDR1 SGHRS and CDR2 YFSETQ come from the germline V gene. The V end was cut by 0 bases, the J end by 5 bases, with 11 bases between. The full variable domain, completed using reference TRBV5-1 and TRBJ1-1, is KAGVTQTPRYLIKTRGQQVTLSCSPISGHRSVSWYQQTPGQGLQFLFEYFSETQRNKGNFPGRFSGRQFSNSRSEMNVSTLELGDSALYLCASSLGGRRTEAFFGQGTRLTVV.

The gene calls are TRBV5-1 and TRBJ1-2, with D tentatively TRBD1 (6 bases). The CDR3 loop spans 14 amino acids. V was trimmed by 5 bases and J by 8 bases, leaving 19 bases between them. Germline values: CDR1 SGHRS, CDR2 YFSETQ. The CDR3 bases are TGCGCCAGCAGAACAACACAGGGAGTCGGGGGCTACACCTTC. Translating it yields CASRTTQGVGGYTF.

The chain uses TRBV6-5 and TRBJ2-1, with 10 bases lining up with TRBD1. V shed 4 bases, J shed 6 bases, and the junction held 9 bases outside the gene matches. Germline CDR1 and CDR2: MNHEY and SVGAGI. There are 16 residues in the CDR3. The CDR3 nucleotides are TGTGCCAGCAGTTGTACCCGGGACAGGGGATGCAATGAGCAGTTCTTC. Its protein is CASSCTRDRGCNEQFF.

The chain combines TRBV28 with TRBJ1-5; 10 bases match TRBD1. Germline CDR1 and CDR2: MDHEN and SYDVKM. V shed 2 bases and J 6 bases; nucleotides not matched to a gene: 10. The CDR3 is 17 residues long. The CDR3 region is CASSLGGGTGALQPQHF. CDR3 DNA: TGTGCCAGCAGTTTAGGAGGGGGGACAGGGGCCCTTCAGCCCCAGCATTTT.

This clone was detected many times. Other DNA sequences in the same sample also yield this CDR3. DNA for the CDR3: TGTGCCAGCAGCCAGGTCACATCCTCTGGGGCCAACGTCCTGACTTTC. It specifies CASSQVTSSGANVLTF. The genes are TRBV4-2 and TRBJ2-6; D ambiguous. CDR3 length equals 16 residues. Trimming took off 3 bases at V and 0 bases at J, with 9 bases between the two ends. Germline V gene lookup returns CDR1 LGHNA and CDR2 YNFKEQ.

This clone has only a few counts. The chain employs TRBV14 and TRBJ1-1; possibly TRBD1 for D (5 bases). Germline CDR1 is SGHDN and CDR2 is FVKESK. Between the trimmed V and J ends, which lost 6 bases and 7 bases, there was a span of 27 bases. The CDR3 totals 17 residues. The CDR3 loop reads CASSVLGAERLGIEAFF. In DNA form, the CDR3 reads TGTGCCAGCAGTGTATTAGGGGCCGAGCGACTAGGGATTGAAGCTTTCTTT.